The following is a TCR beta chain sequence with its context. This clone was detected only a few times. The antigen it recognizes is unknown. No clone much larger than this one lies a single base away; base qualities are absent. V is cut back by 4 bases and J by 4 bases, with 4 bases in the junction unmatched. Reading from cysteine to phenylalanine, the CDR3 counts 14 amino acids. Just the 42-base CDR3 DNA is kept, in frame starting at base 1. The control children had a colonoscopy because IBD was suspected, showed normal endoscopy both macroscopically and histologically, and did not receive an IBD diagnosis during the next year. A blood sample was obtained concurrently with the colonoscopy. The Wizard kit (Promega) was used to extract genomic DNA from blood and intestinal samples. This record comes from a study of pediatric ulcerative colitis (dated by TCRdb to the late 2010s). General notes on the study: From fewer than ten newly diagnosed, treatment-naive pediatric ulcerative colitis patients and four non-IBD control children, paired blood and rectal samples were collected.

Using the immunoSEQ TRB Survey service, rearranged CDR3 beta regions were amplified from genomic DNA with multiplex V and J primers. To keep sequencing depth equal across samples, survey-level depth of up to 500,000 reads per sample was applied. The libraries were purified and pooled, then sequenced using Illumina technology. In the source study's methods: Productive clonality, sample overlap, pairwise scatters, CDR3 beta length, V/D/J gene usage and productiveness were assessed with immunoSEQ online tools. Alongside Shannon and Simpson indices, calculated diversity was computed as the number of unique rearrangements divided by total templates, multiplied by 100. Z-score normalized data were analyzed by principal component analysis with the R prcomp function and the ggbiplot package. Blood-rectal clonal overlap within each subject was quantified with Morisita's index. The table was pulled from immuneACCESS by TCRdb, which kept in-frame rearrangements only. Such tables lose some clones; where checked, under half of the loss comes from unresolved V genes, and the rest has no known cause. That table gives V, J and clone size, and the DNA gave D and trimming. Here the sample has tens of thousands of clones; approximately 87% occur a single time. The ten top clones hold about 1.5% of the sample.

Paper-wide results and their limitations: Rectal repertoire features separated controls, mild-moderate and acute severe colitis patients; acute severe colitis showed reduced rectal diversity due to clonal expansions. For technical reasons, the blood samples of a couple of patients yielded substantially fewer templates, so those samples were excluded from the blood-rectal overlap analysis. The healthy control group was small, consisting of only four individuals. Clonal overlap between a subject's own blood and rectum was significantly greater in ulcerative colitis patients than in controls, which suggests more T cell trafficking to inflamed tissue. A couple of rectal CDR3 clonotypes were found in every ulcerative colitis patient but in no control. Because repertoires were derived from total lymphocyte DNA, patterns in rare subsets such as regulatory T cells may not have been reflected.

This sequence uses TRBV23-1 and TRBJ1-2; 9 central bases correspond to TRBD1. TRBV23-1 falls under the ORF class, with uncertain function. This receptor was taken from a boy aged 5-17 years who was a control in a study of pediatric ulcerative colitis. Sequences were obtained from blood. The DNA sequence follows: TGCGCCAGCAGTCCGGGACAGGGAACCTATGGCTACACCTTC. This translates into CASSPGQGTYGYTF.